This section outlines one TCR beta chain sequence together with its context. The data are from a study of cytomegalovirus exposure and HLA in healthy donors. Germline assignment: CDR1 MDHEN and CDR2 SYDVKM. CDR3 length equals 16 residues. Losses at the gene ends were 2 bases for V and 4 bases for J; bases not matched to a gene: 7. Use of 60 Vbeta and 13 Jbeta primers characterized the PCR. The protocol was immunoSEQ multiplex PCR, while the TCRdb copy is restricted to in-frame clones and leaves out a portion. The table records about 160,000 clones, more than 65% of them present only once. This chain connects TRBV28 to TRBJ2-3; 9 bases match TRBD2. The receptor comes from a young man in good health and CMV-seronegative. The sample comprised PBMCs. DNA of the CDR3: TGTGCCAGCAGTTTACTGTCTAGCGGGGTCGCAGATACGCAGTATTTT. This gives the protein CASSLLSSGVADTQYF.